A selection of T cell receptor beta chains follows, all from one sample in a study of cytomegalovirus exposure and HLA in healthy donors. Using immunoSEQ multiplex PCR, the repertoire was profiled, and TCRdb retains in-frame clones only, with some absent. The repertoire holds some 100,000 clones, with roughly 88% as singletons. The sample taken for sequencing was PBMCs. The receptors derive from a woman aged 18-29 years in good health and CMV-seronegative. Both conserved end residues are part of each CDR3. Each record gives: V gene, clone size, CDR3 protein. Clone sizes are given selectively: once, few, many, or a class where the clone is expanded.

v_gene: TRBV5-1
abundance: once
CDR3aa: CASSLDIAAEAFF

v_gene: TRBV15
abundance: NA
CDR3aa: CATSRPLAGEETQYF

v_gene: TRBV7-9
abundance: NA
CDR3aa: CASRKGQGLSYEQYF

v_gene: TRBV2
abundance: NA
CDR3aa: CASNALHGGTGANVLTF

v_gene: TRBV5-8
abundance: NA
CDR3aa: CASSVYRDTSYEQYF

v_gene: TRBV4-1
abundance: NA
CDR3aa: CASSQVLAGILAKNIQYF

v_gene: TRBV9
abundance: NA
CDR3aa: CASSVVTGTYNEQFF

v_gene: TRBV19
abundance: NA
CDR3aa: CASSRTGATQPQHF

v_gene: TRBV11-3
abundance: once
CDR3aa: CASSTGSSYNEQFF

v_gene: TRBV7-9
abundance: NA
CDR3aa: CSSSLGQLYGYTF

v_gene: TRBV9
abundance: NA
CDR3aa: CASSALGTSGNNEQFF

v_gene: TRBV7-6
abundance: NA
CDR3aa: CASSSGTSAAYEQYF

v_gene: TRBV4-3
abundance: few
CDR3aa: CASSQDVGATDTQYF

v_gene: TRBV6-5
abundance: few
CDR3aa: CASSYRGSTYNEQFF

v_gene: TRBV5-6
abundance: NA
CDR3aa: CASSYGDRTYEQYF

v_gene: TRBV7-9
abundance: medium-sized
CDR3aa: CASSSPPGGEINTEAFF

v_gene: TRBV7-5
abundance: NA
CDR3aa: CARSPNRGLAIRETQYF

v_gene: TRBV30
abundance: once
CDR3aa: CAWSLGLSQPQHF

v_gene: TRBV7-9
abundance: NA
CDR3aa: CASSGDFHSSYNEQFF

v_gene: TRBV30
abundance: NA
CDR3aa: CAWSEQFATNEKLFF

v_gene: TRBV4-1
abundance: NA
CDR3aa: CASSQEGVVAGSFSNEQFF

v_gene: TRBV7-6
abundance: few
CDR3aa: CASSLSTDQPQHF

v_gene: TRBV28
abundance: NA
CDR3aa: CASRLAGQYEQYF

v_gene: TRBV27
abundance: NA
CDR3aa: CASSLWMGGAPATDTDTQYF

v_gene: TRBV27
abundance: NA
CDR3aa: CASSFGRGSADEQYF

v_gene: TRBV29-1
abundance: once
CDR3aa: CSATRGPGQGRTGELFF

v_gene: TRBV5-4
abundance: NA
CDR3aa: CTSTRGQADTEAFF

v_gene: TRBV6-5
abundance: NA
CDR3aa: CASRLLGTGTTEAFF

v_gene: TRBV29-1
abundance: NA
CDR3aa: CSVDEGGYGYTF

v_gene: TRBV28
abundance: once
CDR3aa: CASSLSDFEIGYTF

v_gene: TRBV11-2
abundance: once
CDR3aa: CASSLGPRVNNEQFF

v_gene: TRBV2
abundance: NA
CDR3aa: CASSAPDRSKANYGYTF

v_gene: TRBV2
abundance: NA
CDR3aa: CASNPRSGNTIYF

v_gene: TRBV27
abundance: NA
CDR3aa: CASSLNGEGAAYNEQFF